The T cell receptor beta chain described here comes from a study of T-cell memory formation after mild COVID-19. One entry per CDR3 protein, called by TCRdb with MiXCR from the 5' RACE reads. The table has 250,000 to 350,000 distinct CDR3 sequences, roughly 16% seen once. General observations from the study: For contracting clones, CD4+ ones sat mainly in CM and EM, CD8+ in EMRA.

In regard to this clonotype: Its antigen is as yet unknown.

The sequence was obtained from a man aged 18 to 30 who had mild COVID-19 (a few samples of this study predate the infection). Cell type and time point are not known. Sequencing input: PBMCs or a T cell subset sorted from them (not recorded which).

The CDR3 sequence: CSVRVGETQYF. The CDR3 DNA reads TGCAGCGTTAGGGTTGGAGAGACCCAGTACTTC. The genes are TRBV29-1 and TRBJ2-5; D uncertain. Germline CDR1 is SQVTM and CDR2 is ANQGSEA. The V and J ends lost 5 bases and 4 bases respectively, with 8 bases between them. The CDR3 runs to 11 residues.